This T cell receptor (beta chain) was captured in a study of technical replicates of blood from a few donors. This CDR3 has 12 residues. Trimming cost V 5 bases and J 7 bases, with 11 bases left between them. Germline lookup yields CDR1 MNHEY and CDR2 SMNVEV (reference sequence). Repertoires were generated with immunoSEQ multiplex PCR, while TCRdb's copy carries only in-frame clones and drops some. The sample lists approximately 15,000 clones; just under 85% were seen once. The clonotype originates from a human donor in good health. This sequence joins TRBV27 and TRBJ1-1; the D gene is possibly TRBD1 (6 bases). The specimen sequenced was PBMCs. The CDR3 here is CASSTQGGEAFF. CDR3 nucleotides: TGTGCCAGCAGTACACAGGGTGGTGAAGCTTTCTTT.